The 2 T cell receptor beta chains reported below all come from one sample, sequenced in a study of beta chain features in type 1 diabetes. Expressed TCRB transcripts were sequenced because the entire RNA isolate underwent reverse transcription. Assay: immunoSEQ multiplex PCR; the TCRdb copy retains only in-frame clones and omits some. The sample holds roughly 150,000 clones, 11% seen once. Material for sequencing was central memory CD4+ T cells from blood. All receptors come from a man younger than 35 in good health.

This clone was picked up a small number of times. CDR3 sequence: CASSIPRDGNYGYTF. DNA of the CDR3: TGTGCCAGTAGTATACCCCGAGATGGAAACTATGGCTACACCTTC. This chain uses TRBV19 with TRBJ1-2, with D unclear. Trimming took off 2 bases at V and 2 bases at J, with 12 bases between the two ends. Germline CDR1 reads LNHDA; CDR2 reads SQIVND (reference sequence). This CDR3 is built from 15 residues.

The rearrangement uses TRBV28 and TRBJ1-2; 10 bases agree with TRBD1. The CDR3 loop spans 14 amino acids. CDR1 is MDHEN and CDR2 is SYDVKM in the germline V gene. V lost 2 bases and J lost 5; bases outside the gene matches: 2. The CDR3 nucleotides are TGTGCCAGCAGTTTACGGGGACAGGGGTATGGCTACACCTTC. Translated: CASSLRGQGYGYTF.